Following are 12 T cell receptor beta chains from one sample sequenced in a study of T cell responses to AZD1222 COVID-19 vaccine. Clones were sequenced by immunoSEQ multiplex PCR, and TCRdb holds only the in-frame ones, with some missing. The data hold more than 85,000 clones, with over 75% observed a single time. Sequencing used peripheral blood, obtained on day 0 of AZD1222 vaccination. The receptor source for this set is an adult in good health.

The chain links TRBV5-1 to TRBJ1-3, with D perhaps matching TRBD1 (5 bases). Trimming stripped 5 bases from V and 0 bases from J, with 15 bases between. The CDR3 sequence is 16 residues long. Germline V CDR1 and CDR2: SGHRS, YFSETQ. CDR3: CASSLGHSLSGNTIYF. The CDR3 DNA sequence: TGCGCCAGCAGTCTGGGGCACAGCCTCTCTGGAAACACCATATATTTT.

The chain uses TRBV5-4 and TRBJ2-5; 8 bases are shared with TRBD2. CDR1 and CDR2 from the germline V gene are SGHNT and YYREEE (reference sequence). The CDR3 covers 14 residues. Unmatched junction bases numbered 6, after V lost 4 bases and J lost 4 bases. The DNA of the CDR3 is TGTGCCAGCAGCCCCGGGGGGGTAGGAGAGACCCAGTACTTC. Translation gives CASSPGGVGETQYF.

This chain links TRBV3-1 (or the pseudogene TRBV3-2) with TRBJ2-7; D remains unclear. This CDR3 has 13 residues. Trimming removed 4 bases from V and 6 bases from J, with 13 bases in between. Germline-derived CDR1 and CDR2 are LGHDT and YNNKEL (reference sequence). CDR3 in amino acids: CASSPLNPGEQYF. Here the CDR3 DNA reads TGTGCCAGCAGCCCCCTAAATCCGGGCGAGCAGTACTTC.

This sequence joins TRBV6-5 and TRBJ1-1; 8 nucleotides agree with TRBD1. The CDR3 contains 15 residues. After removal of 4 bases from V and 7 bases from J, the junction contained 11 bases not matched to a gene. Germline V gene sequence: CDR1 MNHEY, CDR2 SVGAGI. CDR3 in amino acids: CASSSSRQGSLEAFF. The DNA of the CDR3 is TGTGCCAGCAGTTCTTCTAGACAGGGGAGCCTTGAAGCTTTCTTT.

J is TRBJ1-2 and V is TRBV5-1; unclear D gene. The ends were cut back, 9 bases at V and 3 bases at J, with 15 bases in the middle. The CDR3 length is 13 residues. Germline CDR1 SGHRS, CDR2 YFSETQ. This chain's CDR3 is CATRADGYYGYTF. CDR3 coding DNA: TGCGCCACTCGCGCAGACGGTTACTATGGCTACACCTTC. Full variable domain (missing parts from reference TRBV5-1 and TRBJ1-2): KAGVTQTPRYLIKTRGQQVTLSCSPISGHRSVSWYQQTPGQGLQFLFEYFSETQRNKGNFPGRFSGRQFSNSRSEMNVSTLELGDSALYLCATRADGYYGYTFGSGTRLTVV.

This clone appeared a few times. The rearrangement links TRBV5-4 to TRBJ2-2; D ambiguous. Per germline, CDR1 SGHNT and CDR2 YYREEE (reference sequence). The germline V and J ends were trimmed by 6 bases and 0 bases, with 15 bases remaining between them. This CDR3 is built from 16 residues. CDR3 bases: TGTGCCAGCACACGAGACGGGCAGCCGAACACCGGGGAGCTGTTTTTT. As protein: CASTRDGQPNTGELFF.

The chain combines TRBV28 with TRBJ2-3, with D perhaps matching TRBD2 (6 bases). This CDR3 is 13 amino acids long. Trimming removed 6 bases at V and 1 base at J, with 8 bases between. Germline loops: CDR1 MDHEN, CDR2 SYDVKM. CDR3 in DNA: TGTGCCAGCAGCCGGAGGGGCACAGATACGCAGTATTTT. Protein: CASSRRGTDTQYF.

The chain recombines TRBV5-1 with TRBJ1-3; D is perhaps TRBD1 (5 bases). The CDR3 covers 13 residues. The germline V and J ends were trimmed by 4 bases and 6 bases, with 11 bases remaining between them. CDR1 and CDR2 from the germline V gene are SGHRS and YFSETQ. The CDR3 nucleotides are TGCGCCAGCAGCAGTCAGGGCGCAAACACCATATATTTT. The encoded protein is CASSSQGANTIYF.

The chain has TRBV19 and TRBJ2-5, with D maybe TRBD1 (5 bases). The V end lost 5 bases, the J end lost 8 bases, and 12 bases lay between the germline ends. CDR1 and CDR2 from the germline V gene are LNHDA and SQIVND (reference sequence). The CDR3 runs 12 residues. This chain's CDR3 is CASSGAIATQYF. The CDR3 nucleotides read TGTGCCAGTAGTGGGGCCATAGCCACCCAGTACTTC.

CDR3 nucleotides: TGTGCCAGCAGCTGGACCCCCCCAGATACGCAGTATTTT. This encodes CASSWTPPDTQYF. J is TRBJ2-3 and V is TRBV11-2; D unresolved. Germline V CDR1 and CDR2: SGHAT, FQNNGV. This CDR3 is 13 amino acids long. Trimming pared 4 bases from V and 4 bases from J, leaving 9 bases between.

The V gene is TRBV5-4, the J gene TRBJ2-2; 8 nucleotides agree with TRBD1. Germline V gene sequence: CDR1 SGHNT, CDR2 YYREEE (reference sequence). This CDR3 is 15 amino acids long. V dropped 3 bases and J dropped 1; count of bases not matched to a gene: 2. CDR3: CASSSQGGNTGELFF. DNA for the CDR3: TGTGCCAGCAGCTCACAGGGGGGGAACACCGGGGAGCTGTTTTTT.

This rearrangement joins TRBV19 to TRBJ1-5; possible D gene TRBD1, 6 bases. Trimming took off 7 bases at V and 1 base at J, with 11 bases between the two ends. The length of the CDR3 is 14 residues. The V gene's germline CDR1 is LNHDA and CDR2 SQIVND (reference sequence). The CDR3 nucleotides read TGTGCCAGTATTGGACAGACGAGCAATCAGCCCCAGCATTTT. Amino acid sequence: CASIGQTSNQPQHF. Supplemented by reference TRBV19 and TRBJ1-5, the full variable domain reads DGGITQSPKYLFRKEGQNVTLSCEQNLNHDAMYWYRQDPGQGLRLIYYSQIVNDFQKGDIAEGYSVSREKKESFPLTVTSAQKNPTAFYLCASIGQTSNQPQHFGDGTRLSIL.